Following are 16 T cell receptor beta chains from one sample sequenced in a study of graft-versus-host responses after intestinal transplantation (dated by TCRdb to about 2021). Antigens of these TCRs are unknown. Receptor amplification or capture employed the immunoSEQ multiplex PCR assay. The immuneACCESS repertoire file appears here via TCRdb, limited to in-frame rearrangements. These files lack a portion of the clones; in checked studies, under half of the deficit traces to unresolved V genes, and the cause of the others is not known. This sample lists nearly 90,000 clones; around 83% were detected once. Of the sample, about a sixth is held by the ten largest clones. Sample time point, as interpreted from the label and publication: cells obtained before transplantation from donor or recipient. The specimen comprised unstimulated CD8+ T cells sorted from spleen or lymph node cells, sampled before intestinal transplant. These receptors were taken from a human donor who received an intestinal transplant.

This clone has just a few counts. The genes are TRBV2 and TRBJ2-1, with D tentatively TRBD1 or TRBD2 (5 bases each). Trimming took 9 bases from V and 2 from J, leaving 20 bases between them. The CDR3 is 16 amino acids. Per the germline V gene, CDR1 is SNHLY and CDR2 is FYNNEI. The CDR3 is CASPGPGRVAYNEQFF. The CDR3 bases are TGTGCCAGTCCGGGACCCGGGCGGGTGGCCTACAATGAGCAGTTCTTC.

The rearrangement uses TRBV7-9 and TRBJ2-4, with a tentative D call TRBD1 (6 bases). This CDR3 has 13 residues. V lost 4 bases, J lost 6 bases, and 10 bases lay in between. Germline values: CDR1 SEHNR, CDR2 FQNEAQ (reference sequence). In nucleotides, the CDR3 is TGTGCCAGCAGCTCAGGGGAGATAAACATTCAGTACTTC. Its protein product is CASSSGEINIQYF.

The genes are TRBV10-2 and TRBJ1-5; no definite D call. The CDR3 loop spans 12 amino acids. The ends were cut back, 2 bases at V and 6 bases at J, with 5 bases in the middle. Germline V gene data show CDR1 as WSHSY and CDR2 as SAAADI. The CDR3 here is CASSEETQPQHF. DNA of the CDR3: TGCGCCAGCAGTGAGGAGACTCAGCCCCAGCATTTT.

This rearrangement joins TRBV27 to TRBJ2-7; D uncertain. V was cut by 0 bases and J by 3 bases, with 6 bases left in between. CDR1 and CDR2 from the germline V gene are MNHEY and SMNVEV (reference sequence). This CDR3 spans 13 amino acids. The CDR3 coding sequence is TGTGCCAGCAGTTTATCAAACGGCTACGAGCAGTACTTC. This translates into CASSLSNGYEQYF.

The chain links TRBV6-1 to TRBJ2-2; D ambiguous. Trimming removed 6 bases from V and 1 base from J, with 12 bases in between. The CDR3 length is 15 residues. CDR1 and CDR2 (germline): MNHNS, SASEGT. This CDR3 reads CASSPLRMNTGELFF. The CDR3, as DNA: TGTGCCAGCAGCCCCCTACGGATGAACACCGGGGAGCTGTTTTTT.

This chain uses TRBV6-5 with TRBJ1-2, with no clear D. The V and J ends lost 0 bases and 4 bases respectively, with 6 bases between them. The germline CDR1 and CDR2 sequences are MNHEY and SVGAGI. The CDR3 covers 13 residues. The CDR3 nucleotides are TGTGCCAGCAGTTACTCGGGTTCCTATGGCTACACCTTC. As protein: CASSYSGSYGYTF.

The CDR3 bases are TGTGCCAGCAGCCATAGCGGGGGCACAGATACGCAGTATTTT. This gives the protein CASSHSGGTDTQYF. The J gene is TRBJ2-3, the V gene TRBV4-2, with 8 bases matching TRBD2. The CDR3 length is 14 residues. Losses at the gene ends were 3 bases for V and 1 base for J; bases not matched to a gene: 0. Germline V CDR1 and CDR2: LGHNA, YNFKEQ.

This chain joins TRBV15 and TRBJ2-5; 7 bases line up with TRBD1. Per the germline V gene, CDR1 is LNHNV and CDR2 is YYDKDF (reference sequence). The CDR3 has 15 amino acids. Losses at the gene ends were 2 bases for V and 1 base for J; bases not matched to a gene: 4. The CDR3 bases are TGTGCCACCAGCAGAACTCGGGACAGCCAAGAGACCCAGTACTTC. As protein: CATSRTRDSQETQYF.

The J gene is TRBJ2-7, the V gene TRBV5-4; TRBD1 matches 10 bases. The J segment lost 4 bases and the V segment lost 0 bases, leaving 1 base of the junction unmatched. Germline values: CDR1 SGHNT, CDR2 YYREEE (reference sequence). The CDR3 consists of 14 residues. The CDR3 protein is CASSLGDRGYEQYF. DNA of the CDR3: TGTGCCAGCAGCTTGGGGGACAGGGGTTACGAGCAGTACTTC.

The chain joins TRBV18 to TRBJ1-4; 9 nucleotides match TRBD1. Germline V gene data show CDR1 as KGHSH and CDR2 as LQKENI. Losses at the gene ends were 4 bases for V and 8 bases for J; bases not matched to a gene: 5. CDR3 length: 14 amino acids. The chain's CDR3 is CASSRGTGREKLFF. As DNA, the CDR3 is TGTGCCAGCTCACGTGGGACAGGGAGGGAAAAACTGTTTTTT.

This clone came up once. This chain uses TRBV2 with TRBJ1-5, with 7 bases fitting TRBD1. CDR3 length: 19 amino acids. V was pared by 0 bases and J by 0 bases, with 11 bases of the junction left unmatched. CDR1 SNHLY and CDR2 FYNNEI come from the germline V gene. The CDR3 loop reads CASSEAWEGAINSNQPQHF. In DNA, the CDR3 is TGTGCCAGCAGTGAAGCGTGGGAGGGGGCTATAAATAGCAATCAGCCCCAGCATTTT.

This clone showed up just once. The rearrangement uses TRBV6-5 and TRBJ2-1; D is undetermined. The germline V gene has CDR1 MNHEY and CDR2 SVGAGI. The ends were cut back, 0 bases at V and 5 bases at J, with 5 bases in the middle. This CDR3 comprises 13 residues. The chain's CDR3 is CASSYSVDNEQFF. The CDR3 nucleotides read TGTGCCAGCAGTTACTCGGTTGACAATGAGCAGTTCTTC.

The chain recombines TRBV19 with TRBJ2-7; 8 bases align to TRBD2. With V trimmed by 6 bases and J by 4 bases, 11 bases remained unmatched. This CDR3 has 15 residues. From germline, CDR1 is LNHDA and CDR2 SQIVND (reference sequence). The CDR3 here is CASRDSSGLAYEQYF. In DNA form, the CDR3 reads TGTGCCAGTAGAGACTCTAGCGGGTTAGCTTACGAGCAGTACTTC.

The chain couples TRBV7-2 to TRBJ1-5, with D unresolved. The CDR3 has 16 residues. Trimming took 3 bases from V and 5 from J, leaving 17 bases between them. The V gene's germline CDR1 is SGHTA and CDR2 FQGNSA. CDR3 sequence reads: CASSLLASPGDQPQHF. The CDR3 DNA reads TGTGCCAGCAGCTTGTTAGCGTCCCCTGGGGATCAGCCCCAGCATTTT.

The genes are TRBV2 and TRBJ1-3; tentative D call: TRBD1 (5 bases). Trimming took 5 bases from V and 4 from J, leaving 12 bases between them. From germline, CDR1 is SNHLY and CDR2 FYNNEI. This CDR3 is built from 14 residues. Here the CDR3 DNA reads TGTGCCAGCAGTATCCGGGACGGCGGAAACACCATATATTTT. As protein: CASSIRDGGNTIYF.

The chain carries TRBV6-4 and TRBJ2-3; D not certain. This CDR3 is built from 13 residues. V was cut by 7 bases and J by 0 bases, with 8 bases left in between. Germline V gene lookup returns CDR1 MRHNA and CDR2 SNTAGT. CDR3 bases: TGTGCCAGCACGTCTCCTAGCACAGATACGCAGTATTTT. Translating gives CASTSPSTDTQYF.